This T cell receptor (beta chain) was sequenced in a study of T-cell reconstitution after alpha-beta-depleted transplantation in children listed by TCRdb under 2016. About the study as a whole: The study quantitatively tracked T-cell immune reconstitution after TCRalphabeta/CD19-depleted allogeneic hematopoietic cell transplantation in children using TCR repertoire profiling.

This clonotype was picked up a small number of times. It lacks a known antigen. A read error may account for a junction end that differs from germline. The method was PCR. TCRdb records Illumina HiSeq 2500 as the sequencer. Molecular barcoding was employed in the preparation of TCR libraries, with unique molecular identifiers being used to normalize TCRbeta repertoire quantification. Clones were called with MiXCR by TCRdb after fastp trimmed the public reads at Q25, and only in-frame beta chains were retained. Each record represents a unique CDR3 protein, reported with the most common genes and DNA among its rows. The sample data list some 600,000 distinct CDR3 sequences, and 15% to 20% of these were observed just once. Clones ranked in the top ten supply 0.85% to 1.3% of the sample. Its CDR3 holds 15 amino acids, cysteine through phenylalanine. Kept here is only the CDR3 DNA, which spans 45 bases and is read in frame from base 1.

The TCR was taken from a human donor who donated a stem cell graft to a child with acute myeloid leukemia. The sample in question was PBMCs from the stem cell graft donor, obtained from the stem cell graft. The chain is assembled from TRBV12-3 or TRBV12-4 and TRBJ1-3; 7 nucleotides in the junction match TRBD1. The sequenced DNA: TGTGCCAGCAGTCCCGACAGGGCCCTCTCAAACACCATATGTTTT. Its amino acids are CASSPDRALSNTICF.